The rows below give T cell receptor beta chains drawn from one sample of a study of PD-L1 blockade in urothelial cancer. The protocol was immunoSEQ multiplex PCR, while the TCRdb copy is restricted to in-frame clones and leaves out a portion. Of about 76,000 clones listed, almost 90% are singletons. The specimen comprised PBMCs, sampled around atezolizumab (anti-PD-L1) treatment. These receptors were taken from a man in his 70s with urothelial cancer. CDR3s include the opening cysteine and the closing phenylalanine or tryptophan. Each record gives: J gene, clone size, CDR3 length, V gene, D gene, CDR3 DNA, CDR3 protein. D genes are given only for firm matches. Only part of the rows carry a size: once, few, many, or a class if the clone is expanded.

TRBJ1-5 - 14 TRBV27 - TGTGCCAGCAGTTTAGGGGGCAGCTATCAGCCCCAGCATTTT CASSLGGSYQPQHF
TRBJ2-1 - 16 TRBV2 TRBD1 TGTGCCAGCAATTTGAGGGGGACAGTGTTTAACAATGAGCAGTTCTTC CASNLRGTVFNNEQFF
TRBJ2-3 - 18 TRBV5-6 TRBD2 TGTGCCAGCAGCCCCCGGCCGGCTAGCGGGAGTGTAGGGGATACGCAGTATTTT CASSPRPASGSVGDTQYF
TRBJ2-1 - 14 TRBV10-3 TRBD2 TGTGCCACCGGGGGGACTAGCGAATACAATGAGCAGTTCTTC CATGGTSEYNEQFF
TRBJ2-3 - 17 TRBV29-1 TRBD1 TGCAGCGCTAATACAAGGACAGGGGGATATAGCACAGATACGCAGTATTTT CSANTRTGGYSTDTQYF
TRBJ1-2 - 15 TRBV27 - TGTGCCAGCAAGTTCGGTCACGTCGGTACGGGGGGCTACACCTTC CASKFGHVGTGGYTF
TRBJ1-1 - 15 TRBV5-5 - TGTGCCAGCAGCTTGGTGCCAGGGGTGAACACTGAAGCTTTCTTT CASSLVPGVNTEAFF
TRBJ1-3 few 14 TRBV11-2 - TGTGCCAGCAGCCTGGGCAAATCTGGAAACACCATATATTTT CASSLGKSGNTIYF
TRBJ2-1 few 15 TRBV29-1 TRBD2 TGCAGCGTAGCTATAACTAGCGGGTCCCGGGGTGAGCAGTTCTTC CSVAITSGSRGEQFF
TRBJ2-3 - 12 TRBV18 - TGTGCCAGCTCATCTAGTACAGATACGCAGTATTTT CASSSSTDTQYF
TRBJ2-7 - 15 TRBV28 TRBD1 TGTGCCAGCAGTCCAGAGGGGGCCAGGATTTACGAGCAGTACTTC CASSPEGARIYEQYF
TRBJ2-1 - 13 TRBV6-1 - TGTGCCAGCACCTTTGGGCCCTACAATGAGCAGTTCTTC CASTFGPYNEQFF
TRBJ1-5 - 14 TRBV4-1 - TGCGCCAGCAGCCAAGATCGGGACAATCAGCCCCAGCATTTT CASSQDRDNQPQHF
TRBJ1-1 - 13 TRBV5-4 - TGTGCCAGCAGCGGGGGCGGGAACACTGAAGCTTTCTTT CASSGGGNTEAFF
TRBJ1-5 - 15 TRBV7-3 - TGTGCCAGCAGCTCCCTTCCGGGTAGCAATCAGCCCCAGCATTTT CASSSLPGSNQPQHF
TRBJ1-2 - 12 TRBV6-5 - TGTGCCAGCACCTCCCCGGGCTATGGCTACACCTTC CASTSPGYGYTF
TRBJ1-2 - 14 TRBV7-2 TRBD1 TGTGCCAGCAGCAGTGACAGGGGGCCTTGGGGCTACACCTTC CASSSDRGPWGYTF
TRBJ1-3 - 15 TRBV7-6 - TGTGCCAGCAGCTTCGCCGGGAACTCTGGAAACACCATATATTTT CASSFAGNSGNTIYF
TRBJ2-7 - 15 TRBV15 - TGTGCCACCAGCAGAGGTCAGGGAGGCTTCCACGAGCAGTACTTC CATSRGQGGFHEQYF
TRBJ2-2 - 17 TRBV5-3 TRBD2 TGTGCCAGAAGCTTGGGGCTAGCGGGGTCGGGGACCGGGGAGCTGTTTTTT CARSLGLAGSGTGELFF
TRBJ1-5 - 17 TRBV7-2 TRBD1 TGTGCCAGCAGCCTATTAGGACAGGGGACATTTAATCAGCCCCAGCATTTT CASSLLGQGTFNQPQHF
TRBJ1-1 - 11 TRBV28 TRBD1 TGTGCCAGTATTACAGGGGAGAGGGCTTTCTTT CASITGERAFF
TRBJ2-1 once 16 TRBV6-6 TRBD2 TGTGCCAGCACCCAAAGGCCTCCGGGACTAGCGGGTGAGCAGTTCTTC CASTQRPPGLAGEQFF